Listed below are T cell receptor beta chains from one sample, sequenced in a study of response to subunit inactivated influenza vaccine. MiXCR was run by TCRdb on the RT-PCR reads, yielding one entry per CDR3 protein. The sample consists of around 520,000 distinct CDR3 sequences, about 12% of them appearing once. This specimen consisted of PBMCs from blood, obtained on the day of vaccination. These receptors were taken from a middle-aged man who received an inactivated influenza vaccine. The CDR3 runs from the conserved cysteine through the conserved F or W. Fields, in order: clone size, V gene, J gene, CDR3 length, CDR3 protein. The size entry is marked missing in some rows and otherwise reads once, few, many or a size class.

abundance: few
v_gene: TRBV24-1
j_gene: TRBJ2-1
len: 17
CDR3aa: CATSGFGGRSSYNEQFF

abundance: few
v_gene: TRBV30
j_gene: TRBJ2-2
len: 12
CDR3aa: CAWSVMPGELFF

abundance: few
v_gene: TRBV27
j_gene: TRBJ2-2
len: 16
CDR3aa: CASSLRTGFNTGELFF

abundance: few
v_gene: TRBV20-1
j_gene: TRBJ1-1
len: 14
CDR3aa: CSARAVQYNTEAFF

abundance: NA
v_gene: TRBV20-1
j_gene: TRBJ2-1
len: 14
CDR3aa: CSGREPPTYNEQFF

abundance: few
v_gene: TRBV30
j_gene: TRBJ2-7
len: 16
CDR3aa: CAWNPGVAGDGYEQYF

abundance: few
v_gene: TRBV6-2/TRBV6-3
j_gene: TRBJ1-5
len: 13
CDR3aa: CASSWGRYQPQHF

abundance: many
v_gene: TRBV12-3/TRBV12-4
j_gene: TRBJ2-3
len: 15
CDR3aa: CASSLTLRSTDTQYF

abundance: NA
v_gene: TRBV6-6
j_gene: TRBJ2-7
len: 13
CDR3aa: CASTASGSGEQYF

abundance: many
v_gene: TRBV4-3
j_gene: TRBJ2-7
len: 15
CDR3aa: CASSHLAASAYEQYF

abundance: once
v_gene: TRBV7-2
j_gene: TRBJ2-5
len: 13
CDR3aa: CASSFGVQETQYF

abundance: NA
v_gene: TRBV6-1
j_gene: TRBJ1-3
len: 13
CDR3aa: CASSELGGSPIYF

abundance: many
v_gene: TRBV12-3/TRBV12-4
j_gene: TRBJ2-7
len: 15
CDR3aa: CASSQGPRSSYEQYF

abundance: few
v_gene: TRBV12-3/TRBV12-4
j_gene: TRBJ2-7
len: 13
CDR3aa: CATSGTGIYEQYF

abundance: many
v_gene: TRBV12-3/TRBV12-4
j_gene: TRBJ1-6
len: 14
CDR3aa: CASSRDSKNSPLHF

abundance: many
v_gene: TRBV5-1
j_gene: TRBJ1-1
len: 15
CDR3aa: CASSLGGQPNTEAFF

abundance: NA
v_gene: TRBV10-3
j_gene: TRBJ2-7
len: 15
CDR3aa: CAISESLGRGREQYF

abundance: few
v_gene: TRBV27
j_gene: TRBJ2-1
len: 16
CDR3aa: CASSLGTSGKTNEQFF

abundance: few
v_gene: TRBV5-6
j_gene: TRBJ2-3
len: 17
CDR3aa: CASSLVRTSGRGDTQYF

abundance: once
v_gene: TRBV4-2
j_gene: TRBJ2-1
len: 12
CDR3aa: CASSQDLYEQFF

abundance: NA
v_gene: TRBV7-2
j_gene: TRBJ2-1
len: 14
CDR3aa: CASRKAGGLDEQFF

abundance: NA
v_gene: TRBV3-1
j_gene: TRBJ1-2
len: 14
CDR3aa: CASSQEGVSYGYTF

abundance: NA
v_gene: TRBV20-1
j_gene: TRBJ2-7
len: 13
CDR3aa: CSASVDGSYEQYF

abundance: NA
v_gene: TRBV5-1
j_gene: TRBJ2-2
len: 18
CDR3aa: CASSFRLAGGPNTGELFF

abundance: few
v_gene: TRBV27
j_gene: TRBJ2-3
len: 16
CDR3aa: CASSTDYLWSTDTQYF

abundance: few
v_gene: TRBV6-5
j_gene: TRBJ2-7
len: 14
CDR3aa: CASSYRTGDHEQYF

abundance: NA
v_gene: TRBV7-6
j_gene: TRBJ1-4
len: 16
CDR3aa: CASSSGRTNYYEKLFF

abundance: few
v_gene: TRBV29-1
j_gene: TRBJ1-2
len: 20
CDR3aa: CSVAGPVLGADRQLNYGYTF

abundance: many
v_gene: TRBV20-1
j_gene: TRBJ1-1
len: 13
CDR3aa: CSARFDRNTEAFF

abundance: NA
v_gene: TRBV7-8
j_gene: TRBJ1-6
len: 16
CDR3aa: CASSLGGVSYNSPLHF

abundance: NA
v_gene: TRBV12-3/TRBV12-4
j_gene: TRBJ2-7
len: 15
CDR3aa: CASSLVSRNYYEQYF

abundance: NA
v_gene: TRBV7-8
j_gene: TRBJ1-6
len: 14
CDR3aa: CASSLGQGTSPLHF

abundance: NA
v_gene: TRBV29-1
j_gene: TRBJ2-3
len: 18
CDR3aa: CSVRRGTSGRAPTDTQYF

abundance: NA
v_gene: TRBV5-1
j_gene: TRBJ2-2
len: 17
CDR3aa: CASSLRPGQQNTGELFF

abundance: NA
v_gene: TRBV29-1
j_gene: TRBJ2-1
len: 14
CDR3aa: CSAGTAGIYNEQFF

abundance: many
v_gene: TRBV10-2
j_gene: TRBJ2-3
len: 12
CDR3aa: CASSERGDTQYF

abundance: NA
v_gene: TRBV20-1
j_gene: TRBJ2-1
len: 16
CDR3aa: CSARPLSSGRYNEQFF

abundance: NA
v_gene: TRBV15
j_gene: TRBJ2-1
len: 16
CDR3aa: CATSRARGSSYNEQFF

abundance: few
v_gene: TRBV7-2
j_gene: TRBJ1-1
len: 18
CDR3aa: CASSLVQQYAKMNTEAFF

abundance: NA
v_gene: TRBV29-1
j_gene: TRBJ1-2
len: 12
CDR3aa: CSVERGAYGYTF

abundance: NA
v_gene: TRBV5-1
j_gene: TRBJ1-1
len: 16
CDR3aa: CASSLVGGTGNTEAFF

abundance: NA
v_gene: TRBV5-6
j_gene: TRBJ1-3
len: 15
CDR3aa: CASSSIDRGGNTIYF

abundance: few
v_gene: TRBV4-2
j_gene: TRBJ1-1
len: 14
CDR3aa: CASSQDHVNTEAFF

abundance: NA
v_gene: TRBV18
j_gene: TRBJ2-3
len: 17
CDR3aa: CASSLLAAGGGTDTQYF

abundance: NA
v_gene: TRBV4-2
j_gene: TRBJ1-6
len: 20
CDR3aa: CASSAGDSIWEVYYNSPLHF

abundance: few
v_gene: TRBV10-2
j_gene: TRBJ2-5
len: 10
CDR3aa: CASSDGTQYF

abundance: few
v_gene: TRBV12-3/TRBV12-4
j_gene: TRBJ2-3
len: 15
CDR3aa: CASRPTGFIADTQYF

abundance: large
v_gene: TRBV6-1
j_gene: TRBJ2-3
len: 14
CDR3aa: CASMDRGLTDTQYF

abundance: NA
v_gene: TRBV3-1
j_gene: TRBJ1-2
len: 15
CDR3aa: CASSQIPAVGYGYTF

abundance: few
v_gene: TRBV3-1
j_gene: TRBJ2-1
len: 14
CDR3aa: CASSRNRWGNEQFF

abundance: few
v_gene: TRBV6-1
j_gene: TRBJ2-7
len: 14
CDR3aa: CASTLGQGFYEQYF

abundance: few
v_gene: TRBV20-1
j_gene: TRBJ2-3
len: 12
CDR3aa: CSFLAGTDTQYF

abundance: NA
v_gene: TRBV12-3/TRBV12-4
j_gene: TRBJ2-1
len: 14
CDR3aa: CASALGLRGGEQFF